Below, 14 T cell receptor beta chains from the same sample are listed, as sequenced in a study of T cell responses to AZD1222 COVID-19 vaccine. Only in-frame clones appear in the TCRdb table, and some are missing; sequencing was by immunoSEQ multiplex PCR. Found here are 130,000 to 150,000 clones, 80% to 95% of them singletons; the top ten hold 2.5% to 3%. The starting material was peripheral blood, obtained on day 0 of MenACWY control vaccination. These receptor sequences come from an adult in good health.

This clone has a single count. The V gene is TRBV6-1, the J gene TRBJ1-5; D is uncertain. Germline-derived CDR1 and CDR2 are MNHNS and SASEGT. The V and J ends lost 3 bases and 5 bases respectively, with 8 bases between them. The CDR3 consists of 13 residues. CDR3 nucleotide sequence: TGTGCCAGCAGTGAGGGCACCTATCAGCCCCAGCATTTT. Protein product: CASSEGTYQPQHF.

The rearrangement links TRBV7-8 to TRBJ1-5; 10 nucleotides agree with TRBD1. Germline trimming cut 2 bases from V and 1 base from J; bases unmatched to any gene: 14. The CDR3 has 20 amino acids. Germline V gene data show CDR1 as SGHVS and CDR2 as FQNEAQ. The CDR3 sequence is CASSLSRGGQGRRSNQPQHF. The CDR3 nucleotides read TGTGCCAGCAGCTTATCTAGGGGGGGACAGGGGAGGAGAAGCAATCAGCCCCAGCATTTT.

The chain joins TRBV2 to TRBJ1-2, with D tentatively TRBD1 (6 bases). CDR3 size: 13 residues. Deletions cut 2 bases from V and 2 bases from J, with 6 bases between. The germline CDR1 and CDR2 sequences are SNHLY and FYNNEI. This CDR3 reads CASSERGNYGYTF. For the CDR3, the DNA is TGTGCCAGCAGTGAAAGGGGGAACTATGGCTACACCTTC.

The V gene is TRBV4-1, the J gene TRBJ2-2, with 9 bases fitting TRBD2. Germline V gene data show CDR1 as MGHRA and CDR2 as YSYEKL. J was trimmed by 4 bases and V by 2 bases; bases with no gene match: 8. The CDR3 runs 17 residues. Here the CDR3 DNA reads TGCGCCAGCAGCCAATCTATAGCGGGAGTGGTCACCGGGGAGCTGTTTTTT. Protein product: CASSQSIAGVVTGELFF.

CDR3 bases: TGTGCCAGTAGTATTGTGCGGACGATCGGCCAAGAGACCCAGTACTTC. Translated, it gives CASSIVRTIGQETQYF. This chain joins TRBV19 and TRBJ2-5; D not resolved. Germline V gene sequence: CDR1 LNHDA, CDR2 SQIVND (reference sequence). The CDR3 spans 16 residues. Trimming stripped 3 bases from V and 1 base from J, with 15 bases between.

This chain uses TRBV9 with TRBJ2-3; D is tentatively TRBD1 or TRBD2 (5 bases each). There are 16 residues in the CDR3. The germline V gene encodes CDR1 SGDLS and CDR2 YYNGEE. Trimming stripped 4 bases from V and 2 bases from J, with 17 bases between. CDR3 in amino acids: CASSPLGRINTDTQYF. The CDR3 DNA is TGTGCCAGCAGCCCCCTGGGACGGATTAACACAGATACGCAGTATTTT. The whole variable domain, remainder taken from reference TRBV9 and TRBJ2-3, is DSGVTQTPKHLITATGQRVTLRCSPRSGDLSVYWYQQSLDQGLQFLIQYYNGEERAKGNILERFSAQQFPDLHSELNLSSLELGDSALYFCASSPLGRINTDTQYFGPGTRLTVL.

The rearrangement links TRBV18 to TRBJ1-2; tentative D call: TRBD1 (6 bases). This CDR3 has 17 residues. V shed 5 bases and J shed 1 base, with 20 bases lying between them. Germline loops: CDR1 KGHSH, CDR2 LQKENI. In nucleotides, the CDR3 is TGTGCCAGCTCATCCCTCCCGGGTCAGGGGTTTAACTATGGCTACACCTTC. Amino acid sequence: CASSSLPGQGFNYGYTF.

This sequence joins TRBV5-1 and TRBJ1-4, with TRBD1 identical over 7 bases. This CDR3 is built from 15 residues. Germline V gene lookup returns CDR1 SGHRS and CDR2 YFSETQ. V shed 5 bases and J 1 base; nucleotides not matched to a gene: 5. CDR3 sequence (DNA): TGCGCCAGCAGACCTACAGGGGTAACTAATGAAAAACTGTTTTTT. This gives the protein CASRPTGVTNEKLFF. Full variable domain (remainder filled in from reference TRBV5-1 and TRBJ1-4): KAGVTQTPRYLIKTRGQQVTLSCSPISGHRSVSWYQQTPGQGLQFLFEYFSETQRNKGNFPGRFSGRQFSNSRSEMNVSTLELGDSALYLCASRPTGVTNEKLFFGSGTQLSVL.

V and J are TRBV3-1 (or the pseudogene TRBV3-2) and TRBJ1-1; D is unclear. Trimming removed 10 bases from V and 5 bases from J, with 17 bases in between. This CDR3 region has 13 residues. Germline V gene data show CDR1 as LGHDT and CDR2 as YNNKEL (reference sequence). Here the CDR3 DNA reads TGTGCCACTGCCAGTCTTGAAGGGACTGAAGCTTTCTTT. Residues: CATASLEGTEAFF.

CDR3 residues: CASSSTGGVTEAFF. CDR3 nucleotide sequence: TGTGCCAGCAGCTCTACAGGGGGTGTCACTGAAGCTTTCTTT. The chain is built from TRBV7-2 and TRBJ1-1; 8 bases fit TRBD1. The CDR3 sequence is 14 residues long. V lost 4 bases and J lost 4; bases outside the gene matches: 5. CDR1 and CDR2 (germline): SGHTA, FQGNSA.

This clone turned up a few times. The genes are TRBV7-2 and TRBJ1-5, with D possibly TRBD1 on 5 matching bases. CDR1 and CDR2 from the germline V gene are SGHTA and FQGNSA. The V and J ends lost 3 bases and 1 base respectively, with 13 bases between them. This CDR3 is 16 amino acids long. In DNA, the CDR3 is TGTGCCAGCAGCTTCCGATCAGGGAGGAGCAATCAGCCCCAGCATTTT. This encodes CASSFRSGRSNQPQHF.

The V call is TRBV7-9, the J call TRBJ1-5; TRBD1 is a possible D gene (5 bases). The germline gives CDR1 SEHNR, CDR2 FQNEAQ (reference sequence). Trimming shortened V by 4 bases and J by 4 bases, and 11 bases separated the two germline ends. The CDR3 sequence is 14 residues long. CDR3 protein: CASSSDILNQPQHF. The DNA for the CDR3 is TGTGCCAGCAGCTCGGACATCCTAAATCAGCCCCAGCATTTT.

The genes are TRBV3-1 (or the pseudogene TRBV3-2) and TRBJ2-1; D is unresolved. Trimming took 4 bases from V and 6 from J, leaving 13 bases between them. Germline V CDR1 and CDR2: LGHDT, YNNKEL (reference sequence). The CDR3 sequence is 14 residues long. The CDR3 spells CASSRGSPSNEQFF. In nucleotides, the CDR3 is TGTGCCAGCAGCCGTGGCAGCCCCTCCAATGAGCAGTTCTTC.

The chain links TRBV27 to TRBJ2-7; D not resolved. Germline V gives CDR1 MNHEY, CDR2 SMNVEV (reference sequence). Deletions cut 3 bases from V and 2 bases from J, with 11 bases between. The CDR3 has 14 amino acids. CDR3 in amino acids: CASSFRIGPYEQYF. As DNA, the CDR3 is TGTGCCAGCAGTTTTCGTATCGGGCCCTACGAGCAGTACTTC.